This TCR beta chain was found in a study of shared clonotypes between healthy human individuals. Study observations and caveats: Sampling included only blood; tissue repertoires likely differ. Clonotype sharing among donors was expected to depend on sequencing depth. Clonotype sharing across several donors was observed for around 4.8% of naive CD4 clonotypes.

In regard to this clone: Its target is not known.

The healthy adult donors were HIV-negative and reported no recent acute infections or vaccinations. Germline values: CDR1 SGHDN, CDR2 FVKESK. V was clipped by 3 bases and J by 11 bases; unmatched bases: 8. This CDR3 contains 15 residues. Generated by immunoSEQ multiplex PCR, the TCRdb table keeps only in-frame clones and is missing some. The sample lists approximately 640,000 clones; about 78% were seen once. The source of this sequence is a woman in her twenties or thirties in good health. Sequencing was done on a sample of memory CD4+ T cells sorted from blood. Sample subset: CD45RA-negative fraction. The chain couples TRBV14 to TRBJ2-3, with TRBD2 identical over 13 bases. CDR3: CASSQAGLAGVMQYF. CDR3 nucleotide sequence: TGTGCCAGCAGCCAGGCTGGACTAGCGGGAGTAATGCAGTATTTT.